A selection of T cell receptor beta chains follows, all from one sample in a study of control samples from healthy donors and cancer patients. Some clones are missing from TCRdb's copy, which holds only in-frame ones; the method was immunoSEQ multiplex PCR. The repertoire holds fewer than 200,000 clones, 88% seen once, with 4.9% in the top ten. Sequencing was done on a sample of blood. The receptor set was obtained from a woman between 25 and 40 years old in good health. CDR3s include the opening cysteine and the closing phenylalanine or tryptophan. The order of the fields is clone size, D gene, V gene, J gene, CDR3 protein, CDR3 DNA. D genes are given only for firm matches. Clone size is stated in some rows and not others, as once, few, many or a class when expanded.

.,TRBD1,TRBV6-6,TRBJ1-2,CATSPDRAVQGYF,TGTGCCACCTCCCCGGACAGGGCGGTGCAGGGCTACTTC
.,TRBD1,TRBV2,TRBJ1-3,CATGQGALGNTIYF,TGTGCCACAGGCCAGGGGGCCCTTGGAAACACCATATATTTT
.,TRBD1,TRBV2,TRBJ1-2,CASITDRANYGYTF,TGTGCCAGCATTACGGACAGGGCGAATTATGGCTACACCTTC
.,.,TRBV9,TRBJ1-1,CASSPRALNTEAFF,TGTGCCAGCAGCCCCAGGGCTCTGAACACTGAAGCTTTCTTT
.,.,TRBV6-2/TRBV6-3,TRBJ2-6,CASSYSFVSSGANVLTF,TGTGCCAGCAGTTACTCGTTCGTCAGCTCTGGGGCCAACGTCCTGACTTTC
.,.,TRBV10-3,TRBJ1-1,CAIRDRNTEAFF,TGTGCCATCAGGGACAGAAACACTGAAGCTTTCTTT
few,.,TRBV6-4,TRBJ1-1,CASSDRQGMNTEAFF,TGTGCCAGCAGTGATAGGCAGGGTATGAACACTGAAGCTTTCTTT
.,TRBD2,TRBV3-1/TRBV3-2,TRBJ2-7,CASSHGLAGVMDEQYF,TGTGCCAGCAGCCACGGACTAGCGGGAGTGATGGACGAGCAGTACTTC
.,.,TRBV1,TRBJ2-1,CTSLRLVRSGNEQFF,TGCACCAGCCTCCGACTAGTAAGGTCCGGGAATGAGCAGTTCTTC
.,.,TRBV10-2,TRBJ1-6,CASSEGGRSPLHF,TGCGCCAGCAGTGAGGGGGGGCGTTCACCCCTCCACTTT
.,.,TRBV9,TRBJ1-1,CASSVTLMDRNTEAFF,TGTGCCAGCAGCGTAACCCTGATGGACAGGAACACTGAAGCTTTCTTT
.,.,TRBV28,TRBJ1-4,CASSLAAPNEKLFF,TGTGCCAGCAGTTTAGCTGCACCTAATGAAAAACTGTTTTTT
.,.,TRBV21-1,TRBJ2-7,CASSKEILPLMPAHEQYF,TGTGCCAGCAGCAAAGAAATTCTCCCTTTGATGCCCGCCCACGAGCAGTACTTC
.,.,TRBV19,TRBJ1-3,CASSGGRNTIYF,TGTGCCAGTAGCGGAGGGAGAAACACCATATATTTT
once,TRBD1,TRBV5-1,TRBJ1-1,CASSLDRGQNEAFF,TGCGCCAGCAGCTTGGACAGGGGGCAGAATGAAGCTTTCTTT
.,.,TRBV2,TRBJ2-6,CASSSGASSGANVLTF,TGTGCCAGCAGTTCGGGAGCCAGCTCTGGGGCCAACGTCCTGACTTTC